This T cell receptor beta chain was retrieved from a study of blood T cell repertoires in COVID-19 (dated by TCRdb to 2020 to 2022). Context from the whole study: Samples from collaborators originated in the United States, Italy and Spain and spanned both the acute and convalescent phases of COVID-19. The samples were drawn from two sources: the first 160 participants of the ongoing ImmuneRACE study, and fewer than 1,500 subjects contributed by 6 global collaborators. The repertoires were released in a freely available public database meant as a resource for research on the immune response to SARS-CoV-2. The material from the prospective study consisted of cDNA or gDNA derived from T cells, B-cell-depleted T cells, or PBMCs. Where available, HLA class I and class II types were obtained from metadata supplied by the sample provider rather than from assay-based typing. Subjects who had been exposed to COVID-19, were actively infected with it, or had recovered from it provided the deeply sampled blood TCRbeta repertoires that made up the dataset. A de-identified subject ID, COVID-19 status, age in years and sex were almost always included in the sample metadata. What the research found in general, with its limitations: The quantity of clinical and demographic metadata differed by source and by participant and was supplied without curation.

Remarks on this clone: Which antigen it targets is not known. Per-base qualities were not stored, and no clone one base away is much larger.

Whole blood was collected in K2EDTA tubes by collaborating institutions according to the institutions' own protocols. For TCRbeta analysis, collaborators shipped samples as frozen whole blood, isolated PBMCs, or DNA extracted from either of those sample types. TCRbeta CDR3 regions were amplified from genomic DNA by means of the immunoSEQ Assay, a bias-controlled multiplex PCR. In the source study's methods: The number of nucleated cells in each sample was estimated from the amplification of reference gene primers within the assay. To quantify the absolute abundance of each unique TCRbeta CDR3 rearrangement, sequence reads were collapsed and filtered. For each sample, productive Simpson clonality was calculated as the square root of Simpson's diversity index across productive rearrangements. TCRdb carries this immuneACCESS record with in-frame sequences only. Its versions omit some clonotypes, under half of them owing to an unresolved V gene in the studies checked, with the rest unexplained. The D gene and trimming were derived from the DNA, and the V and J assignments and clone size from that table. Across this sample there are about 190,000 clones, with over 70% seen only once. Roughly 2.9% of the sample comes from the top ten.

V lost 5 bases and J lost 6 bases, and the count of bases not matched to a germline gene is 8. The CDR3 goes from the cysteine to the phenylalanine over 16 residues. Of all the DNA, just the CDR3 is kept, 48 bases in frame from base 1. CDR1 and CDR2 are read off the germline V gene (reference sequence) as SEHNR and FQNEAQ. Source material: peripheral blood. Here the chain combines TRBV7-9 and TRBJ2-3, with 13 bases in between that match TRBD2. This clonotype originated in a man aged 50-59 years with active or convalescent COVID-19. The DNA sequence follows: TGTGCCAGCAGCCCACTAGCGGGAGGGCGGTGGGATACGCAGTATTTT. The translation is CASSPLAGGRWDTQYF.